These 27 T cell receptor beta chains were sequenced from one sample in a study of human T cells and chemical hapten exposure. The time point was: patch test 3, about 24 weeks after DPC sensitization. The treatment denotes: therapeutic diphenylcyclopropenone sensitization with weekly scalp DPC. TCRdb processed the RACE reads anew with MiXCR; each CDR3 protein has one entry. The repertoire holds about 82,000 distinct CDR3 sequences, with approximately 10% as singletons. Sample: whole blood, taken in connection with sensitization to the hapten diphenylcyclopropenone (DPC). These receptors came from a woman between 50 and 59 years old with alopecia areata. Some clones in this sample may be carry-over from other donors' samples.

This clonotype was seen more than once but under ten times. The DNA of the CDR3 is TGTGCCAGCAGCTTGGGAAGCTCCTATAATTCACCCCTCCACTTT. It specifies CASSLGSSYNSPLHF. The V gene is TRBV5-6, the J gene TRBJ1-6; D call uncertain. Germline CDR1 SGHDT, CDR2 YYEEEE. The CDR3 runs to 15 residues. V was pared by 0 bases and J by 0 bases, with 4 bases between.

The genes are TRBV3-1 and TRBJ1-3, with D perhaps matching TRBD1 (5 bases). CDR3 length: 12 residues. The V gene's germline CDR1 is LGHDT and CDR2 YNNKEL (reference sequence). V was shortened by 3 bases and J by 12 bases, with 12 bases between the two germline ends. For the CDR3, the DNA is TGTGCCAGCAGCCAGGGACCCGGGATCATATATTTT. Translating it yields CASSQGPGIIYF.

This clonotype was detected ten times or more. The chain couples TRBV12-3 or TRBV12-4 to TRBJ1-4; D uncertain. The CDR3 totals 15 residues. Trimming shortened V by 5 bases and J by 0 bases, and 10 bases separated the two germline ends. CDR3 loop: CASSPRGATNEKLFF. In nucleotides, the CDR3 is TGTGCCAGCAGTCCCCGGGGAGCAACTAATGAAAAACTGTTTTTT.

This clonotype was observed a few times. The genes are TRBV20-1 and TRBJ2-7; D gene unclear. The germline V and J ends were trimmed by 7 bases and 4 bases, with 17 bases remaining between them. The CDR3 runs 13 residues. Germline V gene sequence: CDR1 DFQATT, CDR2 SNEGSKA (reference sequence). The CDR3: CSGRDQVRYEQYF. The CDR3 region has the DNA TGCAGTGGAAGAGATCAGGTTAGGTACGAGCAGTACTTC.

This clonotype was counted a few times. The V call is TRBV30, the J call TRBJ2-1; the match to TRBD2 covers 12 bases. Looked up from germline, CDR1 is GTSNPN and CDR2 is SVGIG (reference sequence). V lost 0 bases, J lost 8 bases, and 2 bases stayed unmatched. This CDR3 region has 14 residues. In DNA, the CDR3 is TGTGCCTGGAGTGTAGGACTAGCGGGATATGAGCAGTTCTTC. It is translated as CAWSVGLAGYEQFF.

This clonotype was counted ten times or more. CDR3 sequence reads: CASSPRGVALVHEQYF. The CDR3 bases are TGTGCCAGCAGCCCGAGAGGGGTGGCCCTCGTCCACGAGCAGTACTTC. J is TRBJ2-7 and V is TRBV3-1; tentatively, D is TRBD1 or TRBD2 (5 bases each). Germline loops: CDR1 LGHDT, CDR2 YNNKEL (reference sequence). V dropped 4 bases and J dropped 5 bases, with 21 bases sitting between them. The CDR3 is 16 residues long.

The J gene is TRBJ2-7, the V gene TRBV18, with D perhaps being TRBD1 or TRBD2 (5 bases each). CDR3 length: 14 residues. Trimming cost V 3 bases and J 1 base, with 10 bases left between them. Germline V gene sequence: CDR1 KGHSH, CDR2 LQKENI. The chain's CDR3 is CASSPFEGSYEQYF. In nucleotides, the CDR3 is TGTGCCAGCTCACCTTTTGAGGGGTCCTACGAGCAGTACTTC. Together with reference TRBV18 and TRBJ2-7, the CDR3 gives the full variable domain: NAGVMQNPRHLVRRRGQEARLRCSPMKGHSHVYWYRQLPEEGLKFMVYLQKENIIDESGMPKERFSAEFPKEGPSILRIQQVVRGDSAAYFCASSPFEGSYEQYFGPGTRLTVT.

This clonotype was observed many times. The chain combines TRBV28 with TRBJ2-1; TRBD2 agrees at 7 bases. The V gene end was trimmed by 7 bases and the J gene end by 4 bases; junction bases not matched to a gene: 13. Germline CDR1 is MDHEN and CDR2 is SYDVKM. CDR3 size: 16 residues. The CDR3 loop is CASTESGTGGYNEQFF. CDR3 DNA: TGTGCCAGCACCGAGTCGGGGACGGGGGGATACAATGAGCAGTTCTTC.

This clonotype was observed at least ten times. The V and J genes are TRBV2 and TRBJ2-1; TRBD2 is a possible D gene (6 bases). The CDR3 totals 15 residues. Germline values: CDR1 SNHLY, CDR2 FYNNEI. Trimming removed 6 bases from V and 5 bases from J, with 17 bases in between. The chain's CDR3 is CASRVDGSGNNEQFF. Here the CDR3 DNA reads TGTGCCAGCAGGGTTGACGGGAGTGGGAACAATGAGCAGTTCTTC.

This clonotype was observed many times. V gene TRBV3-1 combines with J gene TRBJ2-7, with D possibly matching TRBD1 (6 bases). Per germline, CDR1 LGHDT and CDR2 YNNKEL (reference sequence). The CDR3 length is 12 residues. Trimming shortened V by 3 bases and J by 6 bases, and 9 bases separated the two germline ends. The CDR3 reads CASSHQGPEQYF. Here the CDR3 DNA reads TGTGCCAGCAGCCATCAGGGGCCCGAGCAGTACTTC.

This clonotype has a count of ten or more. The V gene is TRBV18, the J gene TRBJ1-6, with D maybe TRBD1 (6 bases). Trimming left V 3 bases short and J 3 bases short, with 9 bases between. Germline-derived CDR1 and CDR2 are KGHSH and LQKENI. The CDR3 totals 15 residues. CDR3 in amino acids: CASSPPTGYNSPLHF. CDR3 bases: TGTGCCAGCTCACCGCCGACAGGCTATAATTCACCCCTCCACTTT.

The table lists this clonotype with a few counts. The V call is TRBV5-5, the J call TRBJ1-1, with TRBD1 matching over 9 bases. CDR3 size: 18 residues. The germline CDR1 and CDR2 sequences are SGHKS and YYEKEE (reference sequence). Unmatched junction bases numbered 18, after V lost 2 bases and J lost 7 bases. The CDR3 DNA reads as TGTGCCAGCAGCTTAGGGCTGGGTGGGGGACAGGGAGACATTGAAGCTTTCTTT. Its protein is CASSLGLGGGQGDIEAFF.

Only a few counts were recorded for this clonotype. The chain is built from TRBV30 and TRBJ2-7; tentative D call: TRBD2 (6 bases). The CDR3 is 14 amino acids. Germline V gene lookup returns CDR1 GTSNPN and CDR2 SVGIG (reference sequence). V lost 5 bases and J lost 2, with 16 bases in between. CDR3 sequence reads: CAWGVPGLPYEQYF. Written as DNA, the CDR3 is TGTGCCTGGGGCGTACCGGGACTGCCCTACGAGCAGTACTTC.

The V call is TRBV28, the J call TRBJ2-5; 8 positions match TRBD2. This CDR3 region has 14 residues. Germline CDR1 MDHEN, CDR2 SYDVKM. The J segment lost 5 bases and the V segment lost 7 bases, leaving 9 bases of the junction unmatched. The CDR3 nucleotides are TGTGCCAGCATGGGGAGCGGGAGCGCGGAGACCCAGTACTTC. It specifies CASMGSGSAETQYF. The full variable domain, completed using reference TRBV28 and TRBJ2-5, is DVKVTQSSRYLVKRTGEKVFLECVQDMDHENMFWYRQDPGLGLRLIYFSYDVKMKEKGDIPEGYSVSREKKERFSLILESASTNQTSMYLCASMGSGSAETQYFGPGTRLLVL.

This chain links TRBV29-1 with TRBJ2-1, with D perhaps matching TRBD2 (7 bases). V lost 7 bases, J lost 6 bases, and 19 bases lay in between. The germline gives CDR1 SQVTM, CDR2 ANQGSEA. The CDR3 has 14 amino acids. In DNA form, the CDR3 reads TGCAGCGCCGACGGACTAGGGGGTCTCAATGAGCAGTTCTTC. Its translation: CSADGLGGLNEQFF.

The V call is TRBV25-1, the J call TRBJ2-1; 7 nucleotides align to TRBD2. Trimming cost V 8 bases and J 6 bases; bases outside gene matches: 22. Germline V CDR1 and CDR2: MGHDK, SYGVNS. This CDR3 is 18 amino acids long. The CDR3 nucleotides read TGTGCCAGCGGTCCCTCCGCCAGCGGCGGGAGTTCCCGCAATGAGCAGTTCTTC. It encodes CASGPSASGGSSRNEQFF.

This clonotype was seen ten or more times. This rearrangement joins TRBV20-1 to TRBJ1-1, with D hard to call. Per the germline V gene, CDR1 is DFQATT and CDR2 is SNEGSKA (reference sequence). The CDR3 spans 14 residues. The V gene lost 7 bases and the J gene lost 1 base, with 16 bases spanning the gap. CDR3 in DNA: TGCAGTGTGGTGGGAGGGCCGGCGAACACTGAAGCTTTCTTT. This translates into CSVVGGPANTEAFF.

This clonotype was found a few times. The rearrangement links TRBV29-1 to TRBJ2-1; 10 bases agree with TRBD2. Germline CDR1 is SQVTM and CDR2 is ANQGSEA. The V and J ends lost 6 bases and 9 bases, in that order; junction bases with no gene match: 11. This CDR3 region has 14 residues. The CDR3: CSVTGLAGDREQFF. As DNA, the CDR3 is TGCAGCGTGACGGGGCTAGCGGGAGATCGTGAGCAGTTCTTC.

This clonotype was seen at least ten times. The V call is TRBV7-2, the J call TRBJ2-1, with 10 bases that match TRBD2. V shed 0 bases, J shed 4 bases, and the junction held 6 bases outside the gene matches. The CDR3 contains 17 residues. CDR1 and CDR2 from the germline V gene are SGHTA and FQGNSA. The CDR3 loop is CASSLAASGSNYNEQFF. CDR3 in DNA: TGTGCCAGCAGCTTAGCGGCTAGCGGGAGTAATTACAATGAGCAGTTCTTC.

At least ten counts were recorded for this clonotype. J is TRBJ2-3 and V is TRBV7-8; 12 bases map to TRBD1. The V gene end was trimmed by 3 bases and the J gene end by 4 bases; junction bases not matched to a gene: 8. CDR3 size: 17 residues. Germline-derived CDR1 and CDR2 are SGHVS and FQNEAQ. The CDR3 DNA reads as TGTGCCAGCAGCTTCACCCAGGGGACAGGGGGCGCAGATACGCAGTATTTT. It specifies CASSFTQGTGGADTQYF.

This chain connects TRBV29-1 to TRBJ1-4, with 8 bases fitting TRBD1. Trimming removed 6 bases from V and 7 bases from J; junction bases left unmatched: 10. There are 14 residues in the CDR3. In germline, CDR1 is SQVTM, CDR2 ANQGSEA. The CDR3 here is CSVGEWTGSEKLFF. CDR3 coding DNA: TGCAGCGTGGGGGAGTGGACAGGGTCTGAAAAACTGTTTTTT.

This clonotype was counted ten times or more. The V call is TRBV7-9, the J call TRBJ1-5; 7 nucleotides match TRBD1. The CDR3 is 14 amino acids. The V and J ends lost 5 bases and 2 bases, in that order; junction bases with no gene match: 3. Germline CDR1 SEHNR, CDR2 FQNEAQ (reference sequence). CDR3: CASSATGGNQPQHF. DNA for the CDR3: TGTGCCAGCAGCGCCACAGGGGGCAATCAGCCCCAGCATTTT.

This clonotype was detected ten times or more. This CDR3 is CASSLGLSSGANVLTF. The CDR3 DNA reads as TGTGCCAGCAGCTTGGGACTCTCATCTGGGGCCAACGTCCTGACTTTC. The chain links TRBV7-3 to TRBJ2-6; D possibly corresponds to TRBD2 (6 bases). The germline V gene has CDR1 SGHTA and CDR2 FQGTGA. Trimming cost V 3 bases and J 1 base, with 10 bases left between them. The CDR3 extends over 16 amino acids.

In this sample, this clonotype turned up many times. The chain recombines TRBV24-1 with TRBJ1-2, with 7 bases lining up with TRBD1. This CDR3 contains 13 residues. Germline values: CDR1 KGHDR, CDR2 SFDVKD. The ends lost 4 bases at V and 8 bases at J; junction bases unmatched: 6. CDR3 region: CATSEGRGSGYTF. Here the CDR3 DNA reads TGTGCCACCAGTGAGGGCAGGGGGAGCGGCTACACCTTC.

This clonotype was counted a few times. CDR3 in amino acids: CSAPVGSLGELFF. The CDR3 nucleotides read TGCAGCGCCCCGGTCGGGAGTCTTGGGGAGCTGTTTTTT. V is TRBV29-1 and J is TRBJ2-2, with D tentatively TRBD2 (6 bases). The germline gives CDR1 SQVTM, CDR2 ANQGSEA. V lost 7 bases and J lost 8, with 17 bases in between. The CDR3 spans 13 residues.

There are many counts of this clonotype. The chain links TRBV5-8 to TRBJ2-2, with D unclear. The ends were cut back, 6 bases at V and 2 bases at J, with 11 bases in the middle. The CDR3 contains 14 residues. Germline assignment: CDR1 SGHTS and CDR2 YDEGEE. CDR3 sequence: CASTAPSNTGELFF. Here the CDR3 DNA reads TGTGCCAGCACCGCCCCCAGTAACACCGGGGAGCTGTTTTTT.

This clonotype was seen only a few times. This chain joins TRBV29-1 and TRBJ2-7; no firm D call. Trimming took off 5 bases at V and 2 bases at J, with 13 bases between the two ends. Looked up from germline, CDR1 is SQVTM and CDR2 is ANQGSEA. This CDR3 region has 13 residues. The CDR3 loop is CSVPKDGTYEQYF. Written as DNA, the CDR3 is TGCAGCGTTCCCAAGGACGGTACCTACGAGCAGTACTTC.